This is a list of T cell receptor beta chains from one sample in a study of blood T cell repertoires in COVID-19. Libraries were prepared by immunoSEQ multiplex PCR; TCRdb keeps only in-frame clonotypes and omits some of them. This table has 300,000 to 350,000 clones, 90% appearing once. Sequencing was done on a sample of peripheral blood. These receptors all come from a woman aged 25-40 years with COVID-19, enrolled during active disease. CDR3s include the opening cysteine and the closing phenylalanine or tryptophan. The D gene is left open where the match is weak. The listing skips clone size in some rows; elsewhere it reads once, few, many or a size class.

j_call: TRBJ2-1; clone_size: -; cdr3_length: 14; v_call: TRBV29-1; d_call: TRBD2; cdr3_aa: CSVGAGGPINEQFF; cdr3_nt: TGCAGCGTTGGGGCGGGAGGGCCGATCAATGAGCAGTTCTTC
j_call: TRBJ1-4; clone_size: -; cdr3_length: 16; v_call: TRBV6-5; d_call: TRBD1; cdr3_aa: CASSYMTGSIGEKLFF; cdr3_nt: TGTGCCAGCAGTTACATGACAGGGTCAATTGGGGAAAAACTGTTTTTT
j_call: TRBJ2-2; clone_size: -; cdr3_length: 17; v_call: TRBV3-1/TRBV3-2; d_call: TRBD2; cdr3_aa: CASSQEARLAGTGELFF; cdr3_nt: TGTGCCAGCAGCCAAGAGGCGAGACTAGCGGGAACCGGGGAGCTGTTTTTT
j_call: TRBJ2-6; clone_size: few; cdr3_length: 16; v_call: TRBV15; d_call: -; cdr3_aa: CATSRERGSGANVLTF; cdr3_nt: TGTGCCACCAGCAGAGAACGGGGTTCTGGGGCCAACGTCCTGACTTTC
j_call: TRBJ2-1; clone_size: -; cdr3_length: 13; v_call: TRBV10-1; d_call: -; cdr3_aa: CASAGLRSNEQFF; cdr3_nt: TGCGCCAGCGCCGGACTCCGGTCGAATGAGCAGTTCTTC
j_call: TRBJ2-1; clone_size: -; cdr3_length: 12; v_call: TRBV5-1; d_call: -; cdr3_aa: CASSPGVNEQFF; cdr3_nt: TGCGCCAGCAGCCCCGGAGTCAATGAGCAGTTCTTC
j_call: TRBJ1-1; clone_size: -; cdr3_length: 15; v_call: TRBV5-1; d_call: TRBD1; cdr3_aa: CASSLAGGADTEAFF; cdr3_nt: TGCGCCAGCAGCTTGGCAGGGGGCGCCGACACTGAAGCTTTCTTT
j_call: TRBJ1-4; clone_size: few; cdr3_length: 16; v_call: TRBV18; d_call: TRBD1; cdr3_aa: CASSPSADRGREKLFF; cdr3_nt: TGTGCCAGCTCACCTTCGGCGGACAGGGGGCGTGAAAAACTGTTTTTT
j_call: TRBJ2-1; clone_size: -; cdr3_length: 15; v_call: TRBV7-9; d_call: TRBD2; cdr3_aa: CASSRGTSSDNEQFF; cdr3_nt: TGTGCCAGCAGCAGAGGGACTAGCAGTGACAATGAGCAGTTCTTC
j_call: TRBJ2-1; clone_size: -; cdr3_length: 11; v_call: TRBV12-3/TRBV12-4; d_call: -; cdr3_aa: CASRNSGEQFF; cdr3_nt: TGTGCCAGCAGGAATTCAGGTGAGCAGTTCTTC
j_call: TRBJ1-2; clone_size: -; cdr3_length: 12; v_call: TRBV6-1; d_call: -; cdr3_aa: CASSDRGRSYTF; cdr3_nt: TGTGCCAGCAGTGACAGGGGAAGGAGCTACACCTTC
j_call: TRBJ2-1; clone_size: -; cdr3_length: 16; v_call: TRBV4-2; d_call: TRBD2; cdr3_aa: CASSQDRASGYNEQFF; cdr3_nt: TGTGCCAGCAGCCAAGATCGGGCTAGCGGATACAATGAGCAGTTCTTC
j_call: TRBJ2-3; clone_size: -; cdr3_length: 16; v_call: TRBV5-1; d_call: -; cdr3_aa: CASKFGPAGFTDTQYF; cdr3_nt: TGCGCCAGCAAATTTGGACCGGCGGGATTCACAGATACGCAGTATTTT
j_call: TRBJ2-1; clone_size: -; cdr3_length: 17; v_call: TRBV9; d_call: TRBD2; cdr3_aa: CASSVMLAGISYNEQFF; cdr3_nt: TGTGCCAGCAGCGTAATGCTAGCGGGGATATCTTACAATGAGCAGTTCTTC
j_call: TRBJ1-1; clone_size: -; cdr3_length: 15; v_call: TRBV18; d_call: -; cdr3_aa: CASSRAPFSPTEAFF; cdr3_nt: TGTGCCAGCTCACGGGCGCCCTTTTCTCCCACTGAAGCTTTCTTT
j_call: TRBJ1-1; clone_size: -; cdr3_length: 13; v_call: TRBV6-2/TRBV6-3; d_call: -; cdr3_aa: CASSYRGNTEAFF; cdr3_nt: TGTGCCAGCAGTTACAGGGGGAACACTGAAGCTTTCTTT
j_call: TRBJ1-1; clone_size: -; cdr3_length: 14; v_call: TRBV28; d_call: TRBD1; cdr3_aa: CASSPTGANTEAFF; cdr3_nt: TGTGCCAGCAGCCCCACAGGGGCGAACACTGAAGCTTTCTTT
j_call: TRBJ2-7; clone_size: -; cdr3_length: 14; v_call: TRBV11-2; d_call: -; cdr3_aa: CASSLGHSSYEQYF; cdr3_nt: TGTGCCAGCAGCTTAGGTCACAGCTCCTACGAGCAGTACTTC
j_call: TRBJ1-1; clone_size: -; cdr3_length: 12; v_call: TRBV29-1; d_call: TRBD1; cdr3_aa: CSGDRANTEAFF; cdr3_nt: TGCAGCGGTGACAGGGCTAACACTGAAGCTTTCTTT
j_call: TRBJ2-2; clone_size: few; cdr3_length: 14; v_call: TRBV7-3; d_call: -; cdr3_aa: CASSLNTYTGELFF; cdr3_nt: TGTGCCAGCAGCTTAAACACATACACCGGGGAGCTGTTTTTT
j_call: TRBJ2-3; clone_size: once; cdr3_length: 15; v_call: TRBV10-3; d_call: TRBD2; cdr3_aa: CAIRPGTSATDTQYF; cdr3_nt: TGTGCCATCAGGCCCGGGACTAGCGCCACAGATACGCAGTATTTT
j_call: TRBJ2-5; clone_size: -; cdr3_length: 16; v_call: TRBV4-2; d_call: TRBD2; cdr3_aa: CASSQDPSGNQETQYF; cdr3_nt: TGTGCCAGCAGCCAAGATCCTAGCGGGAACCAAGAGACCCAGTACTTC
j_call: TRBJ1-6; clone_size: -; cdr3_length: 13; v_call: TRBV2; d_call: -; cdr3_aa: CASSGEERSPLHF; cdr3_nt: TGTGCCAGCAGTGGAGAGGAGCGGTCACCCCTCCACTTT
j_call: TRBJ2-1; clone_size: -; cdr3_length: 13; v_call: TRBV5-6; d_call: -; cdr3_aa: CASSLTRKNEQFF; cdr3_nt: TGTGCCAGCAGCCTCACTAGAAAAAATGAGCAGTTCTTC
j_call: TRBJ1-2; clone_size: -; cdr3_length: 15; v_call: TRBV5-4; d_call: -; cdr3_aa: CASSPAGRVDYGYTF; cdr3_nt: TGTGCCAGCAGCCCGGCAGGGAGGGTGGACTATGGCTACACCTTC
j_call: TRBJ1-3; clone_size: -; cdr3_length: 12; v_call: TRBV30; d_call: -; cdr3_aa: CAEQLSGNTIYF; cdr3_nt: TGTGCCGAACAGCTATCTGGAAACACCATATATTTT
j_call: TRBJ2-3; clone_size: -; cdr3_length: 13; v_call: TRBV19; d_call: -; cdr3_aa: CASSWQNTDTQYF; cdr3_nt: TGTGCCAGTAGTTGGCAGAACACAGATACGCAGTATTTT
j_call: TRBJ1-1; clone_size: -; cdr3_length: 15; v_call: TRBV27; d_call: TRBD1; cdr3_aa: CASSLAGQLNTEAFF; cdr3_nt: TGTGCCAGCAGTTTAGCGGGACAGCTGAACACTGAAGCTTTCTTT
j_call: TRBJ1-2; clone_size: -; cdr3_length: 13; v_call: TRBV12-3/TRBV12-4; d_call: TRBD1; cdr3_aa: CASEVTGAYGYTF; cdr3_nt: TGTGCCAGCGAGGTGACAGGGGCCTATGGCTACACCTTC
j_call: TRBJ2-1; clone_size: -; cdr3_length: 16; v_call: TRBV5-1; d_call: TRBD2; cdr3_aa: CASTVVAGGLGDEQFF; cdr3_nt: TGCGCCAGCACCGTTGTAGCGGGAGGGTTAGGCGATGAGCAGTTCTTC
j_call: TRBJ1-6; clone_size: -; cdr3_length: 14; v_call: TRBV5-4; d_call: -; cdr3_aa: CASSSSIPGQPLHF; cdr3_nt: TGTGCCAGCAGCTCATCCATCCCGGGACAACCCCTCCACTTT
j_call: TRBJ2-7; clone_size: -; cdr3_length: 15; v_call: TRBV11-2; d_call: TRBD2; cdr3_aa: CASSPNSGRGHEQYF; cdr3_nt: TGTGCCAGCAGCCCAAATAGCGGGAGGGGTCACGAGCAGTACTTC
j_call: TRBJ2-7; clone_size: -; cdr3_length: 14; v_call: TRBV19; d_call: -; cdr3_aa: CASSSRRGTYEQYF; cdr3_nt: TGTGCCAGTAGTTCCCGGAGAGGAACCTACGAGCAGTACTTC
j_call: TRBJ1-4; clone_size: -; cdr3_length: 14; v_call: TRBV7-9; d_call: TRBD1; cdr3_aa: CASSSDRGGEKLFF; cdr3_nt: TGTGCCAGCAGCTCCGACAGGGGAGGGGAAAAACTGTTTTTT
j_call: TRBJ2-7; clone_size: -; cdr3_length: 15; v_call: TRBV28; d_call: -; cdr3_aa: CASRPGDSRAYEQYF; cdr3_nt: TGTGCCAGCAGACCGGGGGACAGCCGGGCCTACGAGCAGTACTTC
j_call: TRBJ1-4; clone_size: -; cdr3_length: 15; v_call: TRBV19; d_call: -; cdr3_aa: CASSPLEGGKEKLFF; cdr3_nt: TGTGCCAGTAGTCCCCTTGAAGGGGGAAAGGAAAAACTGTTTTTT
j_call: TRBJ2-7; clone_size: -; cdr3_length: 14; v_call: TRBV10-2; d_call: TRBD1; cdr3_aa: CASSVGTGGYEQYF; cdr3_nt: TGCGCCAGCAGTGTGGGGACAGGGGGGTACGAGCAGTACTTC
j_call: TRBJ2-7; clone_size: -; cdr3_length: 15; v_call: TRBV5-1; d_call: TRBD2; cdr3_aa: CASSLAEVGGYEQYF; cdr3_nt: TGCGCCAGCAGCTTGGCCGAGGTCGGGGGGTACGAGCAGTACTTC
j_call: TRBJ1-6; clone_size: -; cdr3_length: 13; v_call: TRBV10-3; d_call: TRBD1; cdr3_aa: CAIRGQDNSPLHF; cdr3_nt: TGTGCCATCAGGGGACAGGATAATTCACCCCTCCACTTT
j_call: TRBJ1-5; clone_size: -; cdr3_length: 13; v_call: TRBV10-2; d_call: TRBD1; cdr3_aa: CASRDRGNQPQHF; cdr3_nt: TGCGCCAGCAGGGACAGGGGAAATCAGCCCCAGCATTTT
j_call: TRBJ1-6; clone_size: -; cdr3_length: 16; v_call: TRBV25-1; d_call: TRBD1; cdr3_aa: CASSDGGQGWNSPLHF; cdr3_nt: TGTGCCAGCAGTGACGGAGGACAGGGGTGGAATTCACCCCTCCACTTT
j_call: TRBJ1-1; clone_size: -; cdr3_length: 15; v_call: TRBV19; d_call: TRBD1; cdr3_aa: CASSTPGGANTEAFF; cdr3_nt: TGTGCCAGTAGTACCCCAGGGGGCGCGAACACTGAAGCTTTCTTT
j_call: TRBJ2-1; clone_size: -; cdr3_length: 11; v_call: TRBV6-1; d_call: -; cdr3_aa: CASSEKSEQFF; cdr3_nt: TGTGCCAGCAGTGAAAAGAGTGAGCAGTTCTTC
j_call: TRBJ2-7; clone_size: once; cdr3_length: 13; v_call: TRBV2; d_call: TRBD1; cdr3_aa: CASSKDRAYEQYF; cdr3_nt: TGTGCCAGCAGTAAGGACAGGGCCTACGAGCAGTACTTC
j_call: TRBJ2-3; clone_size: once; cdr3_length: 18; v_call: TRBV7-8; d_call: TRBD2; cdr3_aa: CASSTDPMAGGPWNTQYF; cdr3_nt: TGTGCCAGCAGCACAGACCCCATGGCGGGAGGGCCTTGGAATACGCAGTATTTT
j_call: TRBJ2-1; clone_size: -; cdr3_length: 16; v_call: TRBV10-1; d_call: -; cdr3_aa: CASSESGVSSYNEQFF; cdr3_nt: TGCGCCAGCAGTGAGTCCGGGGTAAGCTCCTACAATGAGCAGTTCTTC
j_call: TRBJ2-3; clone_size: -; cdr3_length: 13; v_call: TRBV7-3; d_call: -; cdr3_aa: CASSPQVGDTQYF; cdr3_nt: TGTGCCAGCAGCCCACAGGTTGGCGATACGCAGTATTTT
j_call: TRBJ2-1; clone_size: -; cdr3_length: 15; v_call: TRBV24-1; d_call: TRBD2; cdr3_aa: CATSDPGTSYHEQFF; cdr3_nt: TGTGCCACCAGTGACCCCGGGACTAGCTATCATGAGCAGTTCTTC
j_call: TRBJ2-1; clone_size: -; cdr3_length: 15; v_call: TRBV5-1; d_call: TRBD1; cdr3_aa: CASSLEGTGVHEQFF; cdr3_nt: TGCGCCAGCAGCTTGGAGGGGACAGGGGTCCATGAGCAGTTCTTC
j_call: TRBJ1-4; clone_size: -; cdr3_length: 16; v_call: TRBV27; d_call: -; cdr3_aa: CASRGSRVTTNEKLFF; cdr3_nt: TGTGCCAGCAGGGGCTCCAGAGTTACAACTAATGAAAAACTGTTTTTT
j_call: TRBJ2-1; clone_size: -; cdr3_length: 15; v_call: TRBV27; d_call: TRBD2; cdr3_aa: CASSFQLAGAGEQFF; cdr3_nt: TGTGCCAGCAGTTTCCAACTAGCGGGAGCGGGCGAGCAGTTCTTC
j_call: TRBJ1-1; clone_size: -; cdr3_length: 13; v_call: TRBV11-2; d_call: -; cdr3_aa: CASRGTVNTEAFF; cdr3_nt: TGTGCCAGCAGAGGAACAGTGAACACTGAAGCTTTCTTT
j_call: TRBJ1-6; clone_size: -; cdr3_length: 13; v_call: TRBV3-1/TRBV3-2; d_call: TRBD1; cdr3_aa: CASSTGERSPLHF; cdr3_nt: TGTGCCAGCAGTACAGGGGAGAGGTCACCCCTCCACTTT
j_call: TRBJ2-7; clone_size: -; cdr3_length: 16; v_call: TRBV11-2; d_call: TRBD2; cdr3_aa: CASSSGGLAGIPEQYF; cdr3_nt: TGTGCCAGCAGCTCTGGGGGACTAGCGGGTATACCAGAGCAGTACTTC
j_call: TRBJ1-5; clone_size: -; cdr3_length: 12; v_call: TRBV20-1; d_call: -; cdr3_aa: CSASAGDQPQHF; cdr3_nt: TGCAGTGCTAGTGCGGGGGATCAGCCCCAGCATTTT